These 5 T cell receptor beta chains were sequenced from one sample in a study of regulatory T cells in long-lasting Graves disease. Assembly of TCR beta libraries relied on iRepertoire HTBI primers together with Arm-PCR of CDR3 regions. Via MiXCR, TCRdb re-called the multiplex PCR reads, giving one row per CDR3 protein. Here the sample spans about 450,000 distinct CDR3 sequences, 16% being singletons. Noted time point: newly diagnosed GD, antithyroid drugs for less than 3 months. Following extraction of RNA from PBMCs, that RNA was used to make the TCR library. The sample was also reused in another study, on T cells in Graves' hyperthyroidism and ophthalmopathy.

The specimen comprised peripheral blood mononuclear cells (PBMCs), sampled at new diagnosis, from a patient treated with antithyroid drugs. All receptors derive from a woman in her 30s with Graves disease.

The chain uses TRBV11-2 and TRBJ2-1, with D perhaps matching TRBD1 (6 bases). The germline gives CDR1 SGHAT, CDR2 FQNNGV. The V end lost 5 bases, the J end lost 2 bases, and 19 bases lay between the germline ends. The CDR3 spans 17 residues. CDR3 sequence: CASSRSRDKPAYNEQFF. In nucleotides, the CDR3 is TGTGCCAGCAGCCGATCCCGGGACAAGCCTGCCTACAATGAGCAGTTCTTC.

As to this clonotype: One base away lies a much larger clone, so this may be a sequencing read error. The genes are TRBV29-1 and TRBJ2-1; 15 bases are shared with TRBD2. J was trimmed by 10 bases and V by 6 bases; bases with no gene match: 16. The germline gives CDR1 SQVTM, CDR2 ANQGSEA. The CDR3 contains 17 residues. The CDR3 bases are TGCAGCGTACGGACTAGCGGGAGGGCTCGGAACACATACGAGCAGTTCTTC. It yields the protein CSVRTSGRARNTYEQFF.

This clonotype was counted ten times or more. This sequence joins TRBV19 and TRBJ2-1; 11 nucleotides line up with TRBD2. The CDR3 is made up of 18 amino acids. The V gene end was trimmed by 5 bases and the J gene end by 8 bases; junction bases not matched to a gene: 17. The germline CDR1 and CDR2 sequences are LNHDA and SQIVND (reference sequence). CDR3 sequence: CASSSASGRTIGTHEQFF. CDR3 coding DNA: TGTGCCAGTAGTTCAGCTAGCGGGAGGACAATAGGTACTCATGAGCAGTTCTTC.

Notes on this clonotype: This may stem from a read error, because a much larger clone lies one nucleotide away. The gene calls are TRBV2 and TRBJ2-7; 7 bases are a match to TRBD1. The CDR3 length is 17 residues. V was pared by 7 bases and J by 3 bases, with 18 bases of the junction left unmatched. Germline CDR1 is SNHLY and CDR2 is FYNNEI. Here the CDR3 DNA reads TGTGCCAGCAATGGGGAATCCGGGACAGCTAGACTCTACGAGCAGTACTTC. It codes for CASNGESGTARLYEQYF. The whole variable domain, filled in from reference TRBV2 and TRBJ2-7, reads EPEVTQTPSHQVTQMGQEVILRCVPISNHLYFYWYRQILGQKVEFLVSFYNNEISEKSEIFDDQFSVERPDGSNFTLKIRSTKLEDSAMYFCASNGESGTARLYEQYFGPGTRLTVT.

This clonotype was observed at least ten times. The chain couples TRBV14 to TRBJ2-1, with D possibly matching TRBD2 (5 bases). V lost 3 bases and J lost 8, with 14 bases in between. The CDR3 consists of 14 residues. Germline V gene data show CDR1 as SGHDN and CDR2 as FVKESK. The CDR3 is CASSQRGGFDEQFF. The CDR3 DNA reads TGTGCCAGCAGCCAGAGAGGAGGATTCGATGAGCAGTTCTTC.